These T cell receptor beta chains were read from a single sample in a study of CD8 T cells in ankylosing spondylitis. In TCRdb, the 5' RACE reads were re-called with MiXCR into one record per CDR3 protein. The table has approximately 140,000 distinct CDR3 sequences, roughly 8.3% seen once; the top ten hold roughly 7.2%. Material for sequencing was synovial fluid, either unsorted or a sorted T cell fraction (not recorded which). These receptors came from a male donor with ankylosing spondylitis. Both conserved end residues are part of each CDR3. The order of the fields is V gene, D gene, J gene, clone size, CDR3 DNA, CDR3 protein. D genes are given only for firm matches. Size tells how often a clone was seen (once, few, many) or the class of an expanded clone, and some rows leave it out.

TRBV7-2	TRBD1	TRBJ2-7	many	TGTGCCAGCAGCTTAACGACAGGGGCTAGTAGCTCCTACGAGCAGTACTTC	CASSLTTGASSSYEQYF
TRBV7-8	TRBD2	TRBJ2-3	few	TGTGCCAGCAGCTTCCTAGCGGCCGTTAGCACAGATACGCAGTATTTT	CASSFLAAVSTDTQYF
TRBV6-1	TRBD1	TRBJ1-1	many	TGTGCCACCTCGGACAGGGGGGGCACTGAAGCTTTCTTT	CATSDRGGTEAFF
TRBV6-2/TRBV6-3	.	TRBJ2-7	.	TGTGCCAGCAGTAGAAGGGACTACGAGCAGTACTTC	CASSRRDYEQYF
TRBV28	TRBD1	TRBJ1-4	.	TGTGCCAGCAGTTTAATGGGGACAGGAAATGAAAAACTGTTTTTT	CASSLMGTGNEKLFF
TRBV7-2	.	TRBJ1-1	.	TGTGCCAGCAGCGAGAACGGGGGACTCTCAGCTTTCTTT	CASSENGGLSAFF
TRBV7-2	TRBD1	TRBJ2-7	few	TGTGCCAGCAGCCCAGGGACAGGGGGCGAACTCTACGAGCAGTACTTC	CASSPGTGGELYEQYF
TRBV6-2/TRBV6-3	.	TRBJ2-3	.	TGTGCCAGCAGCTCCCACGGGGCCGGAGATACGCAGTATTTT	CASSSHGAGDTQYF
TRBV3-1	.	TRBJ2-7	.	TGTGCCAGCTCCCAGACTATGGGGGAGCAGTACTTC	CASSQTMGEQYF
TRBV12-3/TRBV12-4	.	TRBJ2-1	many	TGTGCCAGCAGTTTTAGAGGGACTGCCTTGAACAATGAGCAGTTCTTC	CASSFRGTALNNEQFF
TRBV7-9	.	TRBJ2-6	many	TGTGCCAGCAGCCCTAGAATCTCTGGGGCCAACGTCCTGACTTTC	CASSPRISGANVLTF
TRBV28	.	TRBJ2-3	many	TGTGCCAGCACTCCCTGGACAATTTCCACAGATACGCAGTATTTT	CASTPWTISTDTQYF
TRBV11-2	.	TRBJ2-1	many	TGTGCCAGCAGCTCAAATCGTCGGGGAACCTACAATGAGCAGTTCTTC	CASSSNRRGTYNEQFF
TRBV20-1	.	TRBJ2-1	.	TGCAGCTTCTGGGGCCGGGGTCCTACCCTTGCAAACAATGAGCAGTTCTTC	CSFWGRGPTLANNEQFF
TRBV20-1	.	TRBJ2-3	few	TGCAGTGCTAGAGATCGTATTGGAGGACTACCCCAGTATTTT	CSARDRIGGLPQYF